Listed below are T cell receptor beta chains from one sample, sequenced in a study of beta chain features in type 1 diabetes. Sequencing was performed with immunoSEQ multiplex PCR; in TCRdb, only in-frame clones are kept and a portion is missing. Found here are 970,000 or so clones, roughly a sixth of them singletons; the top ten hold 0.02% to 0.025%. Material: naive CD4+ T cells from blood. The receptors were gathered from a woman between 18 and 29 years old in good health. Both conserved end residues are part of each CDR3. Each record gives: D gene, clone size, J gene, V gene, CDR3 protein, CDR3 DNA. A D gene is named only where the DNA matches it firmly. A clone size is listed for some rows: how often the clone was seen (once, few, many), or a class if it is expanded.

- few TRBJ2-4 TRBV4-3 CASSQLRDTRQYF TGCGCCAGCAGCCAATTGCGGGACACCAGGCAGTACTTC
TRBD1 - TRBJ1-5 TRBV15 CATSRTGTGPLNQPQHF TGTGCCACCAGCAGGACCGGGACAGGGCCTCTAAATCAGCCCCAGCATTTT
- few TRBJ1-2 TRBV4-2 CASSQRVFQGNYGYTF TGTGCCAGCAGCCAACGGGTTTTTCAGGGTAACTATGGCTACACCTTC
TRBD1 few TRBJ2-1 TRBV28 CASSTYRGRFGSNEQFF TGTGCCAGCAGTACCTACAGGGGCCGTTTTGGTAGCAATGAGCAGTTCTTC
- - TRBJ2-1 TRBV28 CASSGADEQFF TGTGCCAGCAGTGGAGCTGATGAGCAGTTCTTC
- - TRBJ1-2 TRBV6-1 CASSGNRVGYTF TGTGCCAGCAGCGGGAACAGGGTTGGCTACACCTTC
TRBD2 - TRBJ2-7 TRBV4-3 CASSQDWSSGVYEQYF TGCGCCAGCAGCCAAGATTGGTCTAGCGGAGTCTACGAGCAGTACTTC
- few TRBJ1-5 TRBV19 CATGPLFGQPQHF TGTGCGACGGGTCCCCTTTTCGGGCAGCCCCAGCATTTT
- few TRBJ2-5 TRBV18 CASSPSRAGWYETQYF TGTGCCAGCTCACCATCTCGGGCGGGATGGTATGAGACCCAGTACTTC
- - TRBJ1-2 TRBV5-4 CASSLNQGLGYTF TGTGCCAGCAGCTTGAATCAGGGTCTCGGCTACACCTTC
TRBD2 - TRBJ2-1 TRBV14 CASSQVRLAGEVFF TGTGCCAGCAGCCAGGTCAGACTAGCGGGAGAAGTGTTCTTC
- few TRBJ2-7 TRBV6-5 CASSWVRGLSNEQYF TGTGCCAGCAGTTGGGTGAGAGGCCTTTCTAACGAGCAGTACTTC
TRBD2 few TRBJ2-5 TRBV29-1 CSNRGGGEETQYF TGCAGCAATCGTGGGGGGGGAGAAGAGACCCAGTACTTC
- few TRBJ2-1 TRBV7-2 CASSLVGPDPNNEQFF TGTGCCAGCAGCTTAGTGGGTCCAGACCCCAACAATGAGCAGTTCTTC
TRBD1 - TRBJ1-4 TRBV5-1 CASSLGQNNEKLFF TGCGCCAGCAGCCTGGGACAGAATAATGAAAAACTGTTTTTT
- few TRBJ1-1 TRBV29-1 CSVALLLSGKDTEAFF TGCAGCGTTGCTCTACTGTTGTCCGGGAAGGACACTGAAGCTTTCTTT
TRBD2 few TRBJ2-3 TRBV4-1 CASRPSGNTQYF TGCGCCAGCAGACCTAGCGGTAATACGCAGTATTTT
TRBD1 few TRBJ1-5 TRBV7-9 CASSYQGGNQPQHF TGTGCCAGCAGCTATCAGGGGGGCAATCAGCCCCAGCATTTT
- - TRBJ2-5 TRBV7-9 CASSSAGETQYF TGTGCCAGCAGTTCTGCGGGAGAGACCCAGTACTTC
- few TRBJ2-3 TRBV10-3 CAISVGGLDTQYF TGTGCCATCAGTGTTGGGGGCCTCGATACGCAGTATTTT
- - TRBJ2-2 TRBV7-8 CASSVPDFLTSRNTGELFF TGTGCCAGCAGCGTACCAGACTTCCTCACTAGCCGTAACACCGGGGAGCTGTTTTTT
- few TRBJ2-1 TRBV5-1 CASSFGPERTYNEQFF TGCGCCAGCAGCTTCGGGCCTGAAAGGACCTACAATGAGCAGTTCTTC
- few TRBJ1-2 TRBV5-4 CASSSPLGAYGYTF TGTGCCAGCAGCTCTCCTTTGGGAGCATATGGCTACACCTTC
TRBD2 few TRBJ2-3 TRBV7-2 CASSQASGITDTQYF TGTGCCAGCAGCCAAGCTAGCGGCATCACAGATACGCAGTATTTT
- - TRBJ2-7 TRBV27 CASSLSRSYEQYF TGTGCCAGCAGTTTATCGCGCTCCTACGAGCAGTACTTC
- - TRBJ2-7 TRBV12-2 CASRSLAGTSHRSSYEQYF TGTGCAAGTCGCTCACTAGCCGGGACTAGCCACCGAAGCTCCTACGAGCAGTACTTC
- few TRBJ2-1 TRBV7-6 CASSAVSRLATYREQFF TGTGCCAGCAGCGCGGTATCGCGCTTAGCTACATATCGTGAGCAGTTCTTC
TRBD2 - TRBJ2-7 TRBV5-1 CASSLGTSGSEQYF TGCGCCAGCAGCTTGGGGACTAGCGGGAGCGAGCAGTACTTC
- - TRBJ2-7 TRBV7-9 CASSLHGGNYEQYF TGTGCCAGCAGCTTACATGGGGGGAATTACGAGCAGTACTTC
TRBD2 - TRBJ2-2 TRBV7-8 CASSLASTSGEYVGELFF TGTGCCAGCAGCTTAGCAAGTACTAGCGGGGAGTATGTCGGGGAGCTGTTTTTT
TRBD2 - TRBJ2-7 TRBV5-1 CASSVGLAGVYEQYF TGCGCCAGCAGCGTGGGACTAGCGGGAGTGTACGAGCAGTACTTC
- few TRBJ1-2 TRBV6-4 CATTRDRYGYTF TGTGCCACGACCAGGGATAGGTATGGCTACACCTTC
- few TRBJ2-2 TRBV6-5 CASSVAPGTGELFF TGTGCCAGCAGTGTAGCCCCAGGTACCGGGGAGCTGTTTTTT
- few TRBJ2-5 TRBV7-2 CASSSRWSSETQYF TGTGCCAGCAGCTCCCGTTGGTCATCAGAGACCCAGTACTTC
- - TRBJ2-3 TRBV7-8 CASSPRIGFADTQYF TGTGCCAGCAGCCCTAGGATAGGGTTCGCAGATACGCAGTATTTT
- few TRBJ2-7 TRBV2 CASREDTSEQYF TGTGCCAGCAGGGAGGACACCTCCGAGCAGTACTTC
TRBD1 - TRBJ2-4 TRBV7-2 CASSWDREPNIQYF TGTGCCAGCAGTTGGGACAGAGAACCAAACATTCAGTACTTC
- few TRBJ2-5 TRBV5-4 CASSFPDGAGTQYF TGTGCCAGCAGCTTTCCGGACGGAGCTGGGACCCAGTACTTC
- few TRBJ1-2 TRBV9 CASSLGVTVKGGYTF TGTGCCAGCAGCCTCGGGGTGACAGTTAAAGGTGGCTACACCTTC
- - TRBJ2-7 TRBV7-9 CASSRDVDRTHEQYF TGTGCCAGCAGCCGAGACGTTGACCGTACCCACGAGCAGTACTTC
- - TRBJ1-1 TRBV5-1 CASSLVNRVNTEAFF TGCGCCAGCAGCTTGGTAAACAGGGTAAACACTGAAGCTTTCTTT
- few TRBJ1-4 TRBV28 CASYAQGGDEKLFF TGTGCCAGCTATGCACAGGGTGGGGATGAAAAACTGTTTTTT
TRBD1 few TRBJ2-4 TRBV4-3 CASSQGQRNIQYF TGCGCCAGCAGCCAGGGACAGAGAAACATTCAGTACTTC
- few TRBJ2-1 TRBV28 CASSLTGISYNEQFF TGTGCCAGCAGTTTGACCGGTATATCCTACAATGAGCAGTTCTTC
- - TRBJ2-3 TRBV21-1 CASSGRAKDTQYF TGTGCCAGCAGCGGGAGGGCCAAAGATACGCAGTATTTT
- - TRBJ2-3 TRBV11-2 CASSWSRAGLGDTQYF TGTGCCAGCAGCTGGAGTCGGGCTGGTTTGGGAGATACGCAGTATTTT
- few TRBJ2-5 TRBV2 CASRRDVPQETQYF TGTGCCAGCAGGAGGGATGTACCTCAAGAGACCCAGTACTTC
- - TRBJ1-5 TRBV28 CASSLAGQPQHF TGTGCCAGCAGTTTAGCCGGTCAGCCCCAGCATTTT
- - TRBJ2-2 TRBV10-2 CASSSRAYTGELFF TGCGCCAGCAGTTCCAGGGCCTACACCGGGGAGCTGTTTTTT
TRBD2 - TRBJ2-1 TRBV15 CATTTPGGREYNEQFF TGTGCCACCACAACCCCGGGCGGGAGGGAATACAATGAGCAGTTCTTC
- - TRBJ2-5 TRBV7-2 CASSFGSETQYF TGTGCCAGCAGCTTTGGGTCGGAGACCCAGTACTTC
- many TRBJ2-1 TRBV18 CASSPRTDYNEQFF TGTGCCAGCTCACCGAGGACAGACTACAATGAGCAGTTCTTC